Included here is one T cell receptor beta chain sequence, with context. Data came from immunoSEQ multiplex PCR; TCRdb stores just in-frame clones and leaves some out. The table lists roughly 61,000 clones, roughly 85% of them singletons, with around 0.78% in the top ten. The data derive from a study of OX40 agonist ivuxolimab in advanced cancers. Study-wide context: Participants, 65% to 85% male, averaged approximately 65 years of age, ranging from about 23 to 79. Having had anti-PD-1, anti-PD-L1 or anti-CTLA-4 therapy before was allowed, and around 44% had some.

The germline V gene encodes CDR1 LNHNV and CDR2 YYDKDF (reference sequence). V was pared by 3 bases and J by 7 bases, with 10 bases between. The CDR3 runs 13 residues. The specimen was CD4+ or CD8+ T cells sorted from blood, collected in a trial of the OX40 agonist ivuxolimab. This clonotype originated in an adult with an advanced solid tumor such as melanoma, head and neck, liver or kidney cancer. The V and J genes are TRBV15 and TRBJ1-5; D might be TRBD1 (6 bases). The CDR3 loop reads CATSSGQYQPQHF. Written as DNA, the CDR3 is TGTGCCACCAGCAGTGGACAGTACCAGCCCCAGCATTTT.